A selection of T cell receptor beta chains follows, all from one sample in a study of technical replicates of blood from a handful of donors. Sequenced by immunoSEQ multiplex PCR; TCRdb stores in-frame clones only, minus some. Counted here are about 14,000 clones, roughly 80% occurring once; the ten biggest clones make up 9.5% to 15%. Sequencing was performed on PBMCs. These receptors were taken from a human donor in good health. Each CDR3 is given with its conserved first and last residue. A D gene is named only where the DNA matches it firmly. Some rows have no size entry. The others give once, few or many, or a class for an expanded clone.

d_call | clone_size | j_call | v_call | cdr3_aa | cdr3_nt
TRBD1 | few | TRBJ1-1 | TRBV5-1 | CASSLERGRNTEAFF | TGCGCCAGCAGCTTGGAGAGGGGGCGGAACACTGAAGCTTTCTTT
- | few | TRBJ2-1 | TRBV15 | CATSRDLGGEQFF | TGTGCCACCAGCAGAGATCTAGGGGGTGAGCAGTTCTTC
TRBD2 | - | TRBJ2-1 | TRBV28 | CASSPGGRLYNEQFF | TGTGCCAGCTCACCGGGCGGGAGGTTATACAATGAGCAGTTCTTC
- | - | TRBJ2-4 | TRBV15 | CATSRSGQPELAKNIQYF | TGTGCCACCAGCAGGTCCGGACAGCCAGAACTAGCCAAAAACATTCAGTACTTC
TRBD2 | - | TRBJ2-1 | TRBV7-6 | CASSLGTSGSNEQFF | TGTGCCAGCAGCTTAGGGACTAGCGGGAGCAATGAGCAGTTCTTC
TRBD2 | - | TRBJ2-7 | TRBV5-6 | CASSVLAGLGAEQYF | TGTGCCAGCAGCGTATTAGCGGGGCTGGGGGCCGAGCAGTACTTC
- | - | TRBJ2-6 | TRBV9 | CASSVTSGGTGANVLTF | TGTGCCAGCAGCGTCACATCCGGAGGAACTGGGGCCAACGTCCTGACTTTC
TRBD1 | - | TRBJ1-1 | TRBV7-2 | CASSLISGGQAFF | TGTGCCAGCAGCTTAATATCAGGGGGACAGGCTTTCTTT
TRBD2 | - | TRBJ2-1 | TRBV23-1 | CASSQLVMPSGRALLYNEQFF | TGCGCCAGCAGTCAATTGGTTATGCCTAGCGGGAGGGCCTTACTATACAATGAGCAGTTCTTC
- | few | TRBJ1-5 | TRBV19 | CASSPGSQPQHF | TGTGCCAGTAGTCCGGGGAGCCAGCCCCAGCATTTT
TRBD2 | once | TRBJ2-1 | TRBV6-1 | CASSEELAGVREQFF | TGTGCCAGCAGTGAAGAACTAGCGGGAGTTAGGGAGCAGTTCTTC
TRBD2 | once | TRBJ2-1 | TRBV20-1 | CSARTSGEQFF | TGCAGTGCCAGGACTAGCGGTGAGCAGTTCTTC
TRBD1 | - | TRBJ2-1 | TRBV5-1 | CASRPGTGGFGNEQFF | TGCGCCAGCAGACCCGGGACAGGGGGCTTTGGCAATGAGCAGTTCTTC
- | - | TRBJ2-7 | TRBV19 | CASSIWGGEAYEQYF | TGTGCCAGTAGTATCTGGGGCGGCGAGGCCTACGAGCAGTACTTC
- | - | TRBJ1-2 | TRBV5-4 | CASSPEVVENYGYTF | TGTGCCAGCAGCCCCGAGGTAGTAGAAAACTATGGCTACACCTTC
- | - | TRBJ2-2 | TRBV5-1 | CASSLAGTSNTGELFF | TGCGCCAGCAGCTTGGCCGGGACAAGCAACACCGGGGAGCTGTTTTTT
- | - | TRBJ1-2 | TRBV19 | CASSRTGTSEPNYGYTF | TGTGCCAGTAGTAGGACCGGGACTTCCGAACCTAACTATGGCTACACCTTC
- | - | TRBJ2-3 | TRBV6-1 | CASSESGRLADTQYF | TGTGCCAGCAGTGAGAGTGGCAGGCTCGCAGATACGCAGTATTTT
- | - | TRBJ1-2 | TRBV27 | CASASQANYGYTF | TGTGCCAGCGCCTCCCAGGCTAACTATGGCTACACCTTC
- | - | TRBJ2-2 | TRBV6-5 | CASSSTLLQGPGELFF | TGTGCCAGCAGTTCCACCCTCCTCCAGGGGCCCGGGGAGCTGTTTTTT
- | - | TRBJ1-4 | TRBV6-1 | CATENRATNEKLFF | TGTGCCACAGAAAACAGGGCAACTAATGAAAAACTGTTTTTT
- | - | TRBJ2-1 | TRBV5-6 | CASSSGDQYNEQFF | TGTGCCAGCAGCTCCGGAGACCAATACAATGAGCAGTTCTTC
- | - | TRBJ1-5 | TRBV7-2 | CASSPRWGRVDQPQHF | TGTGCCAGCAGCCCCAGGTGGGGCCGGGTGGATCAGCCCCAGCATTTT
TRBD1 | few | TRBJ1-1 | TRBV2 | CASGQENTEAFF | TGTGCCAGTGGACAGGAGAACACTGAAGCTTTCTTT
- | - | TRBJ2-1 | TRBV11-2 | CASSLVAGGGSLFF | TGTGCCAGCAGCTTAGTGGCCGGGGGCGGGAGCCTGTTCTTC
- | few | TRBJ1-1 | TRBV19 | CASSITSGNTEAFF | TGTGCCAGTAGTATAACTTCGGGGAACACTGAAGCTTTCTTT
TRBD2 | few | TRBJ2-1 | TRBV10-3 | CAISGREGNEQFF | TGTGCCATCAGTGGCAGGGAGGGCAATGAGCAGTTCTTC
TRBD1 | - | TRBJ1-2 | TRBV18 | CASGVGQDYGYTF | TGTGCCAGCGGAGTAGGACAGGACTATGGCTACACCTTC
- | few | TRBJ2-7 | TRBV5-1 | CASSLDLVLSDEQYF | TGCGCCAGCAGCTTGGATCTAGTTCTGTCAGACGAGCAGTACTTC
- | - | TRBJ2-7 | TRBV27 | CASRLQWQGTYEQYF | TGTGCCAGCAGGCTGCAGTGGCAGGGGACCTACGAGCAGTACTTC
TRBD1 | few | TRBJ1-2 | TRBV6-5 | CASSSQGAADYGYTF | TGTGCCAGCAGCTCACAGGGGGCGGCGGACTATGGCTACACCTTC
TRBD2 | - | TRBJ2-7 | TRBV18 | CASSPGTSAYEQYF | TGTGCCAGCTCACCGGGGACTAGCGCCTACGAGCAGTACTTC
- | - | TRBJ2-1 | TRBV19 | CASSIDRAQQFF | TGTGCCAGTAGTATAGACAGGGCTCAGCAGTTCTTC